The 7 T cell receptor beta chains given below trace back to one sample, sequenced in a study of PD-L1 blockade in urothelial cancer. Assay: immunoSEQ multiplex PCR; the TCRdb copy retains only in-frame clones and omits some. This sample has 85,000 to 90,000 clones, with around 90% found just once. This sample's time point: pretreatment peripheral blood. This material consisted of PBMCs, taken around atezolizumab (anti-PD-L1) treatment. All receptors derive from a woman older than 75 with urothelial cancer.

The gene calls are TRBV21-1 and TRBJ2-7; the table calls TRBD2, which could not be checked here. TRBV21-1 has pseudogene status. The length of the CDR3 is 16 residues. The CDR3: CASSKRGGGYHYEQYF. The CDR3 region has the DNA TGTGCCAGCAGCAAAAGGGGGGGAGGGTATCACTACGAGCAGTACTTC.

The chain combines TRBV30 with TRBJ1-3; D is ambiguous. Trimming took off 2 bases at V and 0 bases at J, with 14 bases between the two ends. Germline values: CDR1 GTSNPN, CDR2 SVGIG (reference sequence). The CDR3 loop spans 16 amino acids. The CDR3 nucleotides read TGTGCCTGGAGTTCATCATTTTGGAGCTCTGGAAACACCATATATTTT. Amino acids: CAWSSSFWSSGNTIYF.

The rearrangement joins TRBV30 to TRBJ1-1; no firm D call. The CDR3 runs 12 residues. Germline V gene sequence: CDR1 GTSNPN, CDR2 SVGIG (reference sequence). Trimming took 3 bases from V and 1 from J, leaving 6 bases between them. As DNA, the CDR3 is TGTGCCTGGAGGAGGGCGAACACTGAAGCTTTCTTT. It specifies CAWRRANTEAFF.

This clone appeared once. This rearrangement joins TRBV19 to TRBJ2-3, with 10 bases that match TRBD1. Germline V gives CDR1 LNHDA, CDR2 SQIVND (reference sequence). The CDR3 length is 15 residues. V shed 6 bases, J shed 3 bases, and the junction held 6 bases outside the gene matches. The CDR3 here is CASRTGQGWTDTQYF. The CDR3 DNA reads TGTGCCAGTAGGACGGGACAGGGGTGGACAGATACGCAGTATTTT.

The genes are TRBV7-3 and TRBJ2-6, with D perhaps matching TRBD2 (5 bases). Trimming took 5 bases from V and 2 from J, leaving 13 bases between them. This CDR3 contains 16 residues. Germline CDR1 reads SGHTA; CDR2 reads FQGTGA. The DNA for the CDR3 is TGTGCCAGCAGCCACCCTCCGGGAACTGGGGCCAACGTCCTGACTTTC. Its translation is CASSHPPGTGANVLTF.

The chain employs TRBV5-7 and TRBJ1-5, with 8 bases lining up with TRBD1. Being an ORF, TRBV5-7 has a function that is uncertain. Trimming at V came to 4 bases and at J to 1 base, leaving 13 bases not matched to a gene. The CDR3 extends over 18 amino acids. The CDR3 here is CASSPDRERTGSNQPQHF. CDR3 DNA sequence: TGTGCCAGCAGCCCGGACAGGGAAAGGACGGGGAGCAATCAGCCCCAGCATTTT.

This rearrangement joins TRBV5-1 to TRBJ1-4; 10 nucleotides agree with TRBD1. With V trimmed by 0 bases and J by 8 bases, 4 bases remained unmatched. The germline V gene encodes CDR1 SGHRS and CDR2 YFSETQ. The CDR3 has 15 residues. CDR3 region: CASSLAGTGVEKLFF. The CDR3 nucleotides are TGCGCCAGCAGCTTGGCCGGGACAGGGGTCGAAAAACTGTTTTTT.